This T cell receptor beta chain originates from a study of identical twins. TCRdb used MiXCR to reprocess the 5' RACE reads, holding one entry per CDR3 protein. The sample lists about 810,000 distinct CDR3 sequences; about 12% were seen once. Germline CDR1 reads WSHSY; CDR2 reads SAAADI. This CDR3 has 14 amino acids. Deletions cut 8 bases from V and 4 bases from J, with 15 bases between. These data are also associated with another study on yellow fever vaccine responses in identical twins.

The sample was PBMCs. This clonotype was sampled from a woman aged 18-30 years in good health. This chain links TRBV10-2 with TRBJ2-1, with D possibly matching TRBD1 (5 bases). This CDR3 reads CASGAAVEYNEQFF. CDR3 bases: TGCGCCAGCGGGGCGGCGGTCGAATACAATGAGCAGTTCTTC.